What follows is one T cell receptor beta chain and its context. What this receptor recognizes is not known. No per-base quality is available; no much larger clone lies one base away. Between the V and J ends, shortened by 8 bases and 7 bases respectively, the junction contains 13 bases. The germline V gene (reference sequence) yields SGHNT for CDR1 and YYREEE for CDR2. There are 11 amino acids in the CDR3, from cysteine to phenylalanine inclusive. CDR3 DNA is the only sequence kept; it has 33 bases, read in frame from the first base. Library preparation was by the immunoSEQ multiplex PCR assay. RNA was extracted from all samples and reverse transcribed into cDNA, which served as template for TCR sequencing. SuperScript III was used for first-strand cDNA synthesis, primed with a 2:1 mix of oligo-dT and random hexamers. Amplification bias was assessed with a synthetic immune receptor repertoire, and residual bias was removed computationally. From the authors' description of their analysis: Raw reads were preprocessed to remove errors, and CDR3 was defined according to IMGT conventions as the region from the conserved cysteine to phenylalanine. Clonality was calculated as 1 minus Shannon entropy normalized by log2 of the number of productive unique TCRs. Whether scalp clones were CD4 or CD8 was inferred by matching scalp TCRbeta sequences against CD4 and CD8 repertoires sorted from blood. TCRdb took this table from immuneACCESS and kept in-frame rearrangements with V and J called. Such tables lack part of the clones; where checked against another copy, unresolved V genes explain under half of the gap, and the rest is unexplained. V and J calls and clone size follow that table, whereas D and trimming were derived from the DNA. Counted in this sample were 110,000 to 150,000 clones; roughly 80% of them appeared once. The top ten constitute just under 25% of the sample.

The record originates from a study of CD8+ T cells in alopecia areata (dated by TCRdb to 2017 to 2018). The study in broad terms: The treated patients took part in an open-label pilot trial in which moderate-to-severe alopecia areata was treated with oral tofacitinib at 5 to 10 mg twice daily. Scalp clonality was compared across normal scalp (n=4), patchy alopecia areata scalp (n=8), and alopecia totalis/universalis scalp (n=8). Patients received tofacitinib for 6 to 18 months and were then followed off drug for 6 months to check for delayed response and recurrence. Amplification of TCRbeta CDR3 regions was done by immunoSEQ multiplex PCR using 35 Vbeta forward primers and 13 Jbeta reverse primers. Scalp tissue and sorted CD4+ and CD8+ peripheral blood T cells from patchy and totalis/universalis alopecia areata patients and from healthy controls were covered by human TCRbeta sequencing. Tofacitinib-treated patients had biopsies at baseline and at 4 and 24 weeks of treatment, with a later scalp biopsy in several patients. For the treated patients, the SALT score, which quantifies what percentage of scalp surface area is affected, served as the measure of disease severity. The RNA source kit depended on sample type: the PAXgene miRNA kit for fixed scalp, the miRNeasy kit for PBMCs, and the RNeasy kit for mouse skin. High-throughput TCRbeta sequencing was used to examine T cell clonal expansion in alopecia areata in both the C3H/HeJ mouse model and human patients. Study-wide conclusions, independent of this receptor: Because the treated cohort was small and included a single nonresponder, larger studies are needed to assess links between baseline CD8+ expansion and response. Many expanded lesional clones persisted in scalp and blood during tofacitinib treatment, which may partly explain relapse after stopping treatment. Scalp clonality and the number of expanded CD8+ clones among the top 100 scalp clones were significantly decreased by tofacitinib. Lesional scalp, especially in alopecia totalis/universalis, showed higher clonality and more expanded CD8+ clones than normal scalp, suggesting antigenic drive. Shared TCR sequences between patients were less evident than in mice, which may be partly attributable to HLA diversity in the patient population. Resident alphabeta T cells in normal human skin are also sequenced, complicating scalp TCR repertoire analysis, unlike mouse skin dominated by gammadelta T cells.

Interpreted using the paper, the time point label stands for: more than three weeks on oral tofacitinib. The treatment or condition label, as the study defines it: oral pan-JAK inhibitor, 5-10 mg twice daily. Lesional scalp punch biopsies and peripheral blood were collected from alopecia areata patients. PBMCs were isolated by density centrifugation and stained for CD3, CD4 and CD8, after which CD4+ and CD8+ T cells were sorted on a FACSAria. This sample comprised CD8+ T cells sorted from blood, obtained at week 4, from a patient treated with tofacitinib. Recombination connected TRBV5-4 to TRBJ2-7; no D segment can be confidently identified. The origin of this receptor is a human donor with alopecia areata. CDR3 protein: CASSRAGEQYF. The DNA reads TGTGCCAGTTCAAGGGCTGGTGAGCAGTACTTC. This CDR3, with the reference TRBV5-4 and TRBJ2-7 proteins standing in past its ends, gives the full variable domain ETGVTQSPTHLIKTRGQQVTLRCSSQSGHNTVSWYQQALGQGPQFIFQYYREEENGRGNFPPRFSGLQFPNYSSELNVNALELDDSALYLCASSRAGEQYFGPGTRLTVT.